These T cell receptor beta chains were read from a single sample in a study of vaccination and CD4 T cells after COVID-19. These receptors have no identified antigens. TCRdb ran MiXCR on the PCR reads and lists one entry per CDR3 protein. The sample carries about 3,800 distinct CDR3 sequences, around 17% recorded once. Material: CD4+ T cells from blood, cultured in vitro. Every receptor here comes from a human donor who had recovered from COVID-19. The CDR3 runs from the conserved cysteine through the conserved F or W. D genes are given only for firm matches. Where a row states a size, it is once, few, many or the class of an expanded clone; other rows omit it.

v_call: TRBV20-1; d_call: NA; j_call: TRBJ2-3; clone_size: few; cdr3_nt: TGCAGTGCTAGTAATTCCTTCACAGATACGCAGTATTTT; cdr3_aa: CSASNSFTDTQYF
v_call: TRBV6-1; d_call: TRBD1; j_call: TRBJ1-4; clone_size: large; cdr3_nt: TGTGCCAGCATCCGAGGGGGCTTCGAGGAAAAACTGTTTTTT; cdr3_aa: CASIRGGFEEKLFF
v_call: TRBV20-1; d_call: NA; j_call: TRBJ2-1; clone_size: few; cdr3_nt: TGCAGTGCTAGTGGGGGGTTGGGTGAGCAGTTCTTC; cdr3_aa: CSASGGLGEQFF
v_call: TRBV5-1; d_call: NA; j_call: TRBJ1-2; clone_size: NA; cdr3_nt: TGCGCCAGCAGCTTGGGGGGCACGCCTAACTATGGCTACACCTTC; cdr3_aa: CASSLGGTPNYGYTF
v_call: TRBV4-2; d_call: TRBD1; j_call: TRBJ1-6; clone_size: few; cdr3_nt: TGTGCCAGCAGCCCCCAGGGGGAGGGAAATTCACCCCTCCACTTT; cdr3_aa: CASSPQGEGNSPLHF
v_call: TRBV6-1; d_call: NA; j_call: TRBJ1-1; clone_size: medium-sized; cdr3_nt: TGTGCCAGCAGCTCACAAGTGAACACTGAAGCTTTCTTT; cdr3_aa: CASSSQVNTEAFF
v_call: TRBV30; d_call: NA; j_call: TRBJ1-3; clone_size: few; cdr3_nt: TGTGCCTGGGGCTTGGGTGGATCTGGAAACACCATATATTTT; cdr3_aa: CAWGLGGSGNTIYF
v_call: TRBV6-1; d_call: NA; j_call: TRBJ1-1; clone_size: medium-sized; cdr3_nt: TGTGCCATGTCTGGACGGAACACTGAAGCTTTCTTT; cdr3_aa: CAMSGRNTEAFF
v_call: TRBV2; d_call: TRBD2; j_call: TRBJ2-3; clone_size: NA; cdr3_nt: TGTGCCAGCAACCCTCTAGCGGTGGGGAGTACGCAGTATTTT; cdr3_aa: CASNPLAVGSTQYF
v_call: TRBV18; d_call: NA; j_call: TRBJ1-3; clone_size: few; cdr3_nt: TGTGCCAGCTCAACAGGGTACGGAAACACCATATATTTT; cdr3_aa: CASSTGYGNTIYF
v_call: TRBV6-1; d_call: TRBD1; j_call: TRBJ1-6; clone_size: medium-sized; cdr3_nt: TGTGCCACTAGGACAGGGGCCTATAATTCACCCCTCCACTTT; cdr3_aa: CATRTGAYNSPLHF
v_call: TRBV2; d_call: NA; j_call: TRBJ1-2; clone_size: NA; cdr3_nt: TGTGCCAGCAGTGAAGCCTTGGGCCCTTATGGCTACACCTTC; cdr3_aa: CASSEALGPYGYTF
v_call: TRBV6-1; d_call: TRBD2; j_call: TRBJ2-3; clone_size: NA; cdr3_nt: TGTGCCAGCAGCCAAGGGCGGGGGGCCACAGATACGCAGTATTTT; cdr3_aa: CASSQGRGATDTQYF
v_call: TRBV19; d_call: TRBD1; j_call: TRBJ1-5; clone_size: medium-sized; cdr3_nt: TGTGCCAGTAGTGGGACAGGGGGCTATCAGCCCCAGCATTTT; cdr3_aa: CASSGTGGYQPQHF
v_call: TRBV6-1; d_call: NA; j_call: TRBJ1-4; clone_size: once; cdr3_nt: TGTGCCAGCCGTAATCTGGGTGGAGGAGAAAAACTGTTTTTT; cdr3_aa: CASRNLGGGEKLFF
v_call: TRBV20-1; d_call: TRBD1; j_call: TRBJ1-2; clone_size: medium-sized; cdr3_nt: TGCAGTGCTAGAGAACCGACAGGGGGCATGTTCGGTGGCTACACCTTC; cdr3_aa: CSAREPTGGMFGGYTF
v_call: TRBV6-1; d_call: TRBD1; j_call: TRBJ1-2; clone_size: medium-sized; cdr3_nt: TGTGCCAGCAGTGCCGGAGGACAGGTCTATGGCTACACCTTC; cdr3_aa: CASSAGGQVYGYTF
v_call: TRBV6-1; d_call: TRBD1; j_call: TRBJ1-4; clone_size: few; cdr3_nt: TGTGCCAGCAGTCGACAGGGATCCAATGAAAAACTGTTTTTT; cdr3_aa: CASSRQGSNEKLFF
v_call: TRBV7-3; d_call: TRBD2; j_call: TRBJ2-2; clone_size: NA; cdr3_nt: TGTGCCAGCAGCTCGCATCGGGGGGGGCTGGGTTCCGGGGAGCTGTTTTTT; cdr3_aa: CASSSHRGGLGSGELFF
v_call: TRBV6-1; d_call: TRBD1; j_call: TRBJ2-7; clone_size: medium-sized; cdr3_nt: TGTGCCAGCAGTCGCGGGACAGGTGGGTCCTACGAGCAGTACTTC; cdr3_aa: CASSRGTGGSYEQYF
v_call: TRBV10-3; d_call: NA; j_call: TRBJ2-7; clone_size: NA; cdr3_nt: TGTGCCATCAGGAGCCTAGGGGCCGAGCAGTACTTC; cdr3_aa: CAIRSLGAEQYF
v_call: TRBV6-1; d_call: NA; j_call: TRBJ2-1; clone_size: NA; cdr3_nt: TGTGCCAGCAGAAAGCTGGGGGAGCAGTTCTTC; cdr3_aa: CASRKLGEQFF
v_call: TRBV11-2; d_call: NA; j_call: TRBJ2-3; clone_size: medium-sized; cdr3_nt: TGTGCCAGCAGCTCACTAGCTGGAGGTCGAGATACGCAGTATTTT; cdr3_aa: CASSSLAGGRDTQYF
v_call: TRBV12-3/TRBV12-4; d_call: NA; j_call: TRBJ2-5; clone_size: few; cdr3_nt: TGTGCCAGCAGTTGGGGGGCTGCGGAGACCCAGTACTTC; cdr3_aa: CASSWGAAETQYF
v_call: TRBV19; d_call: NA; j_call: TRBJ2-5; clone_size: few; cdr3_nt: TGTGCCAGTAGTATAGGGGGGAACCAAGAGACCCAGTACTTC; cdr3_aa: CASSIGGNQETQYF
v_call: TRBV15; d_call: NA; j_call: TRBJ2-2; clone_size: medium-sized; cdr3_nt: TGTGCCACCAGCAGAGATCCCGACCCGGGGATCACCGGGGAGCTGTTTTTT; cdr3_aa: CATSRDPDPGITGELFF
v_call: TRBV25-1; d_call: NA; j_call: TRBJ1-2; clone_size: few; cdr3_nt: TGTGCCAGCAGTGAAGGTGGAAAATCTAACTATGGCTACACCTTC; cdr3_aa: CASSEGGKSNYGYTF
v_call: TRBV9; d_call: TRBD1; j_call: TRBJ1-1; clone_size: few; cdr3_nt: TGTGCCAGCAGCGCTGGACAGGGTGGGACTGAAGCTTTCTTT; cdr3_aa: CASSAGQGGTEAFF
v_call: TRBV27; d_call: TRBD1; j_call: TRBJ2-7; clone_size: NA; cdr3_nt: TGTGCCAGCAGCCTCAGGGGGCAAAGATCCTACGAGCAGTACTTC; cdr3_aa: CASSLRGQRSYEQYF
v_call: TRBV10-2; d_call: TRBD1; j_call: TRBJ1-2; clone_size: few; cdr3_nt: TGCGCCAGCAGCCCGACAGGGGGCTATGGCTACACCTTC; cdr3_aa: CASSPTGGYGYTF
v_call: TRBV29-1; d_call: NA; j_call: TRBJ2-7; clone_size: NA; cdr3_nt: TGCAGCGTTGAGGGGACATCTACCTACGAGCAGTACTTC; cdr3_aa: CSVEGTSTYEQYF
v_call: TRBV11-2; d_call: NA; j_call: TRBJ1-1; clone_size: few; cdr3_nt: TGTGCCAGCAGGGGGGACACAATGAACACTGAAGCTTTCTTT; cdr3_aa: CASRGDTMNTEAFF
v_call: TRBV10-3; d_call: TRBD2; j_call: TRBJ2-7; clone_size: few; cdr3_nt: TGTGCCATCAAACCGGGGGGCTCCTACGAGCAGTACTTC; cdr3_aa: CAIKPGGSYEQYF
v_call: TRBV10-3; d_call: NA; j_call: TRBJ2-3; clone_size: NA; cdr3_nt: TGTGCCATCAGCCCTAGCTCCAGCACAGATACGCAGTATTTT; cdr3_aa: CAISPSSSTDTQYF
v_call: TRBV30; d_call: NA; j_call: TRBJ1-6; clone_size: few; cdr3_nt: TGTGCCTGGAGTGGGGACCCGAGGTATAATTCACCCCTCCACTTT; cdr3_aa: CAWSGDPRYNSPLHF
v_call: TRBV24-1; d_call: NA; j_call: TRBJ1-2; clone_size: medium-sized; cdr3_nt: TGTGCCACCGGGCAGGGAATAGGCTACACCTTC; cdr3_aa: CATGQGIGYTF
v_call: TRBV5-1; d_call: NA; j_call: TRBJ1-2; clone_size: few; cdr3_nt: TGCGCCAGCAGCCGGGAGGCCCAGACTATGGCTAACTATGGCTACACCTTC; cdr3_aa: CASSREAQTMANYGYTF
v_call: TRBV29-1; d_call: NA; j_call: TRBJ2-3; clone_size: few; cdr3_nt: TGCAGCGTCATTCTGCCGGGAAGGGCCGCGGGTACGCAGTATTTT; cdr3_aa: CSVILPGRAAGTQYF
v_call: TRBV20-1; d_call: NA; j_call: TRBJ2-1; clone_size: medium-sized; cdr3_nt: TGCAGTGCTAGTTTGTCTGCTGGGTACAATGAGCAGTTCTTC; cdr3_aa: CSASLSAGYNEQFF
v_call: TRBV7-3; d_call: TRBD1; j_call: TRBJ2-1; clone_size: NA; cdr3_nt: TGTGCCAGCAGCCCAGGGGGAATCGGGAATGAGCAGTTCTTC; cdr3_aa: CASSPGGIGNEQFF
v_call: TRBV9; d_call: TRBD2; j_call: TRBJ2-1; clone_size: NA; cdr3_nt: TGTGCCAGCAGCGTAATTGCGGGGGGGACCTACAATGAGCAGTTCTTC; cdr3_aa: CASSVIAGGTYNEQFF
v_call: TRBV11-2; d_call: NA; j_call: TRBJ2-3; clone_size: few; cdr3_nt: TGTGCCAGCAGCTTAGATGGGTGGGGCACAGATACGCAGTATTTT; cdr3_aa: CASSLDGWGTDTQYF
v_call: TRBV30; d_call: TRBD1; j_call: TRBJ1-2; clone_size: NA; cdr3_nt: TGTGCCTGGACCCCGGGACAGGGGGCGGGAGGCTACACCTTC; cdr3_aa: CAWTPGQGAGGYTF